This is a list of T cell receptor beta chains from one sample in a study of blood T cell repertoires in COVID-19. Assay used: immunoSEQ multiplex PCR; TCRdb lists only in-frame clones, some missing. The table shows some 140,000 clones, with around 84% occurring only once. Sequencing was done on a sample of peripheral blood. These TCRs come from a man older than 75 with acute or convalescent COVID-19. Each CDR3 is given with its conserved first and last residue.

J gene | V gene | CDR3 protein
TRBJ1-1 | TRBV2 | CASRGGEATEAFF
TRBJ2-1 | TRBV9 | CASSATPGGNNEQFF
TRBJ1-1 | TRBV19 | CASGNSGQWNTEAFF
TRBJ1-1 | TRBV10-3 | CATRDRDGTEAFF
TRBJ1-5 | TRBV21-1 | CASSPRWWTVRQPQHF
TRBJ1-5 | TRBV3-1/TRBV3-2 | CASSLHPRSGVSNQPQHF
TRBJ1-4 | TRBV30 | CAWRREGAANEKLFF
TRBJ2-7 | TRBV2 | CASSERGRGPGWYF
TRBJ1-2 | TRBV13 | CASSRTGSNYGYTF
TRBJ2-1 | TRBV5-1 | CASSLAGTGASYNEQFF